These 17 T cell receptor beta chains originate from one sample sequenced in a study of blood T cell repertoires in COVID-19. Clones were read by immunoSEQ multiplex PCR, and TCRdb kept only the in-frame ones, dropping some. The data show 150,000 or so clones, 80% to 90% seen once. The sample comprised peripheral blood. The receptors were sampled from a middle-aged woman with acute or convalescent COVID-19.

The V gene is TRBV2, the J gene TRBJ1-1; perhaps TRBD1 as D (5 bases). This CDR3 has 14 residues. With 3 bases removed from V and 1 base from J, the gap between germline ends came to 9 bases. The germline CDR1 and CDR2 sequences are SNHLY and FYNNEI. The CDR3: CASSEGRGNTEAFF. CDR3 coding DNA: TGTGCCAGCAGTGAGGGGAGGGGGAACACTGAAGCTTTCTTT.

V gene TRBV5-4 combines with J gene TRBJ2-1; D possibly corresponds to TRBD2 (6 bases). The CDR3 consists of 16 residues. The germline gives CDR1 SGHNT, CDR2 YYREEE (reference sequence). The V gene lost 3 bases and the J gene lost 1 base, with 14 bases spanning the gap. CDR3: CASSSDIGGSYNEQFF. The DNA of the CDR3 is TGTGCCAGCAGCTCGGACATTGGGGGGTCCTACAATGAGCAGTTCTTC.

A remark on this clone: Different DNA sequences within this sample yield the same CDR3. The chain uses TRBV18 and TRBJ2-3; 15 bases are shared with TRBD2. The J segment lost 3 bases and the V segment lost 3 bases, leaving 1 base of the junction unmatched. The CDR3 covers 16 residues. Per germline, CDR1 KGHSH and CDR2 LQKENI. The CDR3 DNA reads TGTGCCAGCTCACCTGGACTAGCGGGAGGGACAGATACGCAGTATTTT. Its translation is CASSPGLAGGTDTQYF.

In this sample, this clone turned up many times. V usage is TRBV27 and J usage is TRBJ2-7; the match to TRBD2 covers 7 bases. With 0 bases clipped from V and 4 bases from J, the junction kept 6 bases outside the gene matches. The germline V gene has CDR1 MNHEY and CDR2 SMNVEV (reference sequence). CDR3 length: 15 residues. CDR3: CASSLSEGLLYEQYF. As DNA, the CDR3 is TGTGCCAGCAGTTTATCAGAGGGACTATTGTACGAGCAGTACTTC.

The chain couples TRBV30 to TRBJ1-5, with no clear D. The CDR3 has 15 amino acids. The germline CDR1 and CDR2 sequences are GTSNPN and SVGIG (reference sequence). The V end was cut by 3 bases, the J end by 1 base, with 13 bases between. CDR3 loop: CAWSLRVGSNQPQHF. CDR3 bases: TGTGCCTGGAGCTTGAGGGTAGGCAGCAATCAGCCCCAGCATTTT.

The V gene is TRBV19, the J gene TRBJ2-7, with 9 bases that match TRBD2. The CDR3 sequence is 15 residues long. CDR1 and CDR2 from the germline V gene are LNHDA and SQIVND (reference sequence). J gave up 5 bases and V 6 bases, and 11 bases lay outside the gene matches. The CDR3 is CASSDPGLAQHEQYF. CDR3 in DNA: TGTGCCAGTAGCGACCCGGGACTAGCTCAACACGAGCAGTACTTC.

The chain combines TRBV2 with TRBJ2-3, with D possibly TRBD1 on 5 matching bases. V was shortened by 3 bases and J by 1 base, with 5 bases between the two germline ends. There are 13 residues in the CDR3. Germline CDR1 is SNHLY and CDR2 is FYNNEI. The DNA for the CDR3 is TGTGCCAGCAGTGACAGGGGCACAGATACGCAGTATTTT. This translates into CASSDRGTDTQYF.

The chain is built from TRBV19 and TRBJ2-7, with TRBD2 matching over 9 bases. Germline assignment: CDR1 LNHDA and CDR2 SQIVND (reference sequence). The CDR3 totals 16 residues. The V and J ends lost 5 bases and 3 bases, in that order; junction bases with no gene match: 11. CDR3 sequence (DNA): TGTGCCAGTAGTCCTATAGCGGGAGATGTCGGCTACGAGCAGTACTTC. It specifies CASSPIAGDVGYEQYF.

The chain has TRBV3-1 (or the pseudogene TRBV3-2) and TRBJ2-3; TRBD2 matches 11 bases. The J segment lost 7 bases and the V segment lost 6 bases, leaving 6 bases of the junction unmatched. The germline V gene encodes CDR1 LGHDT and CDR2 YNNKEL (reference sequence). The length of the CDR3 is 14 residues. The CDR3 loop reads CASRIAGGPNTQYF. CDR3 sequence (DNA): TGTGCCAGCAGAATAGCGGGAGGGCCGAATACGCAGTATTTT.

The gene calls are TRBV5-3 and TRBJ1-1, with a weak D call TRBD1 (6 bases). TRBV5-3 is an ORF, with its function uncertain. CDR3 size: 13 residues. Trimming cost V 6 bases and J 1 base, with 10 bases left between them. CDR3: CARKRTANTEAFF. The CDR3 DNA sequence: TGTGCCAGAAAGAGGACAGCGAACACTGAAGCTTTCTTT.

The genes are TRBV10-3 and TRBJ1-5; 9 bases are a match to TRBD1. Germline V gene data show CDR1 as ENHRY and CDR2 as SYGVKD. Unmatched junction bases numbered 7, after V lost 3 bases and J lost 4 bases. The CDR3 totals 16 residues. The CDR3: CAISERTGVGNQPQHF. The CDR3 coding sequence is TGTGCCATCAGTGAAAGGACAGGGGTGGGTAATCAGCCCCAGCATTTT.

In its sample, this clone was seen once. V is TRBV3-1 (or the pseudogene TRBV3-2) and J is TRBJ2-7; 7 nucleotides line up with TRBD1. This CDR3 has 18 residues. Losses at the gene ends were 2 bases for V and 3 bases for J; bases not matched to a gene: 16. Per germline, CDR1 LGHDT and CDR2 YNNKEL (reference sequence). The DNA for the CDR3 is TGTGCCAGCAGCCAATCTCCGATAGACAGGGTGGTTCGCTACGAGCAGTACTTC. Translation: CASSQSPIDRVVRYEQYF.

This chain connects TRBV2 to TRBJ2-3; D uncertain. This CDR3 comprises 15 residues. The V and J ends lost 2 bases and 2 bases respectively, with 11 bases between them. Germline-derived CDR1 and CDR2 are SNHLY and FYNNEI. The CDR3 region has the DNA TGTGCCAGCAGTGAACGAGGTTCCGCCACAGATACGCAGTATTTT. Its protein product is CASSERGSATDTQYF.

V is TRBV18 and J is TRBJ2-4, with 7 bases identical to TRBD1. J lost 2 bases, V lost 2 bases, and 3 bases had no gene match. The CDR3 has 15 residues. Germline CDR1 reads KGHSH; CDR2 reads LQKENI. This chain's CDR3 is CASSPDRVSKNIQYF. The CDR3 coding sequence is TGTGCCAGCTCACCAGACAGGGTATCCAAAAACATTCAGTACTTC.

The chain uses TRBV6-5 and TRBJ1-5; 7 bases agree with TRBD1. This CDR3 contains 13 residues. Trimming at V came to 5 bases and at J to 7 bases, leaving 5 bases not matched to a gene. Germline V CDR1 and CDR2: MNHEY, SVGAGI. The CDR3 DNA sequence: TGTGCCAGCAGTCGACAGGGCGGGCAGCCCCAGCATTTT. As protein: CASSRQGGQPQHF.

This chain connects TRBV4-1 to TRBJ2-5; a possible D gene is TRBD1 (9 bases). V lost 0 bases, J lost 7 bases, and 18 bases lay in between. Germline V gene lookup returns CDR1 MGHRA and CDR2 YSYEKL. The length of the CDR3 is 16 residues. The CDR3, as DNA: TGCGCCAGCAGCCAAGATAGCGGGACAGGGTCAGCGACCCAGTACTTC. This encodes CASSQDSGTGSATQYF.

The V gene is TRBV27, the J gene TRBJ1-1; 8 bases line up with TRBD1. Germline assignment: CDR1 MNHEY and CDR2 SMNVEV (reference sequence). V shed 2 bases and J 3 bases; nucleotides not matched to a gene: 8. CDR3 length equals 16 residues. CDR3 DNA sequence: TGTGCCAGCAGTTTAATCCCGACAGGGGCGGACACTGAAGCTTTCTTT. Its protein is CASSLIPTGADTEAFF.